This TCR beta chain stems from a study of T cell repertoires in cytomegalovirus infection. Across the whole study: Public TCR beta signatures were indicative of both CMV infection and a matching HLA type.

Study results and caveats: Using cumulative public TCR beta family frequency, the authors identified those who carried CMV together with the relevant HLA.

TCRdb reprocessed the reads via MiXCR and lists one record per CDR3 protein. The table shows 640,000 or so distinct CDR3 sequences, with approximately 33% occurring only once. This clonotype has at least ten counts. What it binds is not known. CDR1 and CDR2 (germline): SGHTA, FQGNSA. The CDR3 extends over 14 amino acids. Trimming left V 1 base short and J 2 bases short, with 7 bases between. The chain carries TRBV7-2 and TRBJ2-3; D is uncertain. The source of this sequence is a human donor in good health (CMV status not recorded). Some clones in this sample may be carry-over from other donors' samples. Sequences were derived from cultured PBMCs, sampled from culture after CMV antigen stimulation. CDR3 sequence: CASSLGAATDTQYF. CDR3 sequence (DNA): TGTGCCAGCAGCTTAGGTGCGGCCACAGATACGCAGTATTTT.